This record covers a single T cell receptor beta chain. The antigen is unknown. This record belongs to a study of naive and memory T cell subsets. Overnight CMV lysate stimulation of fresh PBMCs defined donor CMV status by CD4+ IFNgamma. The CDR3 runs 14 residues. V shed 8 bases and J 4 bases; nucleotides not matched to a gene: 8. CDR1 MNHEY and CDR2 SVGAGI come from the germline V gene. Both TRBC1 and TRBC2 were covered by a beta constant-region primer of two equimolar oligonucleotides. Four rounds of PCR amplified the ligated cDNA using nested alpha and beta constant-region primers plus SP2. A 12-nucleotide UMI and the SP2 primer were added to the cDNA 3' end by oligonucleotide ligation. Each CDR3 protein is one row after TCRdb ran MiXCR on the UMI-ligation and nested PCR reads. Among over 110,000 distinct CDR3 sequences listed, more than 15% were seen once. Study results and limitations: Diversity fell and Gini index rose from naive through CM, EM, EMRA. Over 85% of naive TCR sequences appeared only once, unlike memory subsets. Naive repertoires, especially CD8, held a few larger clonotypes, possibly memory cells re-expressing CD45RA.

Sample: naive CD8+ T cells from blood. This chain links TRBV6-5 with TRBJ2-1, with 7 bases matching TRBD2. The receptor was derived from a human donor in good health. The CDR3 DNA sequence: TGTGCCAGCGGCGGGGGTAGCGGATACAATGAGCAGTTCTTC. Its protein is CASGGGSGYNEQFF.